This T cell receptor (beta chain) was identified in a study of shared clonotypes between healthy human individuals. Overall study: The plates for each donor numbered three CD4 naive, three CD4 memory, two CD8 naive and one CD8 memory. Study-level findings and limits: Approximately 5% was the fraction of naive CD4 clonotypes found shared across a few donors. The study's rarefaction showed incomplete sorted-subset sequencing despite large depth.

Germline-derived CDR1 and CDR2 are LGHNA and YSLEER. This CDR3 has 15 residues. J was trimmed by 4 bases and V by 1 base; bases with no gene match: 5. Those who donated, Caucasian adults without exception, all lived in Nashville, Tennessee. Of note for this clone: Its target is unknown.

Here immunoSEQ multiplex PCR was the method, and the copy in TCRdb shows in-frame clones only, minus some. The sample yields roughly 2,500,000 clones, 90% to 95% seen once. The J gene is TRBJ2-5, the V gene TRBV4-3; TRBD2 aligns across 8 bases. This receptor was obtained from a man aged 18 to 29 in good health. Some clones in this sample may be carry-over from other donors' samples. Sequenced: naive CD4+ T cells from PBMCs. Subset reported: CD45RA+ positively selected. The CDR3 nucleotides are TGCGCCAGCAGCCAAGTGGGGACTAGGGGAGAGACCCAGTACTTC. It yields the protein CASSQVGTRGETQYF.